Following are 13 T cell receptor beta chains from one sample sequenced in a study of blood T cell repertoires in COVID-19 (dated by TCRdb to the early 2020s). The library was prepared using the immunoSEQ multiplex PCR assay. TCRdb provides this immuneACCESS table in a form limited to in-frame rearrangements. Some clones are lacking; in checked studies, under half of them reflect an unresolved V gene, and why the rest are absent is not known. This sample is represented by about 62,000 clones; approximately 87% of them were singletons. The biggest ten clones account for 0.95% to 1.5% of the sample. The sequenced sample was peripheral blood. These TCRs come from a woman aged 55 to 70 with acute or convalescent COVID-19.

The chain uses TRBV24-1 and TRBJ1-2; 7 nucleotides match TRBD1. Germline V gene lookup returns CDR1 KGHDR and CDR2 SFDVKD. This CDR3 is 13 amino acids long. J gave up 10 bases and V 4 bases, and 8 bases lay outside the gene matches. The CDR3 DNA is TGTGCCACCAGTGACTTCCGGACAGGACTCTACACCTTC. Residues: CATSDFRTGLYTF.

The V call is TRBV25-1, the J call TRBJ1-2, with D hard to call. Germline V lookup: CDR1 MGHDK, CDR2 SYGVNS. Trimming left V 2 bases short and J 2 bases short, with 12 bases between. This CDR3 has 15 residues. The CDR3 loop reads CASSERNSQNYGYTF. The CDR3 region has the DNA TGTGCCAGCAGTGAAAGAAACAGTCAAAACTATGGCTACACCTTC.

This sequence joins TRBV5-1 and TRBJ2-1, with 10 bases fitting TRBD1. The germline gives CDR1 SGHRS, CDR2 YFSETQ. The J segment lost 10 bases and the V segment lost 0 bases, leaving 10 bases of the junction unmatched. The CDR3 loop spans 16 amino acids. CDR3 in DNA: TGCGCCAGCAGCTTGGGCGACAGGGGGCATTACATAGAGCAGTTCTTC. This sequence encodes CASSLGDRGHYIEQFF.

This chain joins TRBV6-6 and TRBJ2-2; 9 bases map to TRBD1. CDR1 MNHNY and CDR2 SVGAGI come from the germline V gene (reference sequence). The V gene end was trimmed by 8 bases and the J gene end by 5 bases; junction bases not matched to a gene: 6. The CDR3 totals 14 residues. The CDR3 DNA sequence: TGTGCCAGCTCGGGACAGGGAGGGACCGGGGAGCTGTTTTTT. This encodes CASSGQGGTGELFF.

This clone is a singleton in its sample. The chain joins TRBV7-7 to TRBJ2-2, with TRBD1 matching over 7 bases. The CDR3 extends over 16 amino acids. Germline assignment: CDR1 SSHAT and CDR2 FNYEAQ (reference sequence). The V gene end was trimmed by 5 bases and the J gene end by 0 bases; junction bases not matched to a gene: 6. The CDR3 sequence: CASSPGTGANTGELFF. In DNA, the CDR3 is TGTGCCAGCAGCCCTGGAACAGGGGCGAACACCGGGGAGCTGTTTTTT.

V usage is TRBV24-1 and J usage is TRBJ2-1, with no clear D. The length of the CDR3 is 13 residues. Germline V gives CDR1 KGHDR, CDR2 SFDVKD. V gave up 9 bases and J gave up 10 bases, with 18 bases separating them. The CDR3 DNA follows: TGTGCCACCTCGCCACCGGAGCTCAACGAGCAGTTCTTC. It translates to CATSPPELNEQFF.

As regards this clone: At one end, the junction sequence differs from germline, possibly due to a read error. This chain joins TRBV5-1 and TRBJ2-5, with D maybe TRBD2 (7 bases). Germline values: CDR1 SGHRS, CDR2 YFSETQ. The CDR3 spans 15 residues. The CDR3 bases are TGCGCCAGCAGCTTGGCCAGGGGAGGGCAAGAGACCCGGTACTTC. Its protein product is CASSLARGGQETRYF.

The chain joins TRBV3-1 (or the pseudogene TRBV3-2) to TRBJ1-2, with D possibly matching TRBD1 (6 bases). Germline CDR1 and CDR2: LGHDT and YNNKEL (reference sequence). With 3 bases removed from V and 6 bases from J, the gap between germline ends came to 8 bases. The CDR3 loop spans 12 amino acids. CDR3 sequence (DNA): TGTGCCAGCAGCCAGGGGGCGGATGGCTACACCTTC. Translating it yields CASSQGADGYTF.

The CDR3 is CATTRDRVATNEKLFF. In DNA form, the CDR3 reads TGCGCCACGACCCGGGACAGGGTTGCAACTAATGAAAAACTGTTTTTT. V gene TRBV4-1 combines with J gene TRBJ1-4, with 9 bases that match TRBD1. The V and J ends lost 10 bases and 0 bases, in that order; junction bases with no gene match: 9. Germline CDR1 MGHRA, CDR2 YSYEKL. The CDR3 loop spans 16 amino acids.

The V gene is TRBV7-2, the J gene TRBJ1-3; D is perhaps TRBD1 (5 bases). In germline, CDR1 is SGHTA, CDR2 FQGNSA. The CDR3 consists of 17 residues. Trimming removed 0 bases at V and 0 bases at J, with 12 bases between. This CDR3 is CASSLALGPASGNTIYF. The CDR3 region has the DNA TGTGCCAGCAGCTTAGCGCTGGGGCCGGCCTCTGGAAACACCATATATTTT.

The rearrangement links TRBV5-1 to TRBJ2-1, with 8 bases lining up with TRBD2. The CDR3 loop spans 15 amino acids. Germline CDR1 SGHRS, CDR2 YFSETQ. With 4 bases clipped from V and 6 bases from J, the junction kept 9 bases outside the gene matches. The CDR3 here is CASSPLAGLGNEQFF. Here the CDR3 DNA reads TGCGCCAGCAGCCCTTTAGCGGGGTTGGGCAATGAGCAGTTCTTC.

V and J are TRBV19 and TRBJ1-5; D not resolved. Deletions cut 3 bases from V and 3 bases from J, with 9 bases between. The length of the CDR3 is 14 residues. CDR1 is LNHDA and CDR2 is SQIVND in the germline V gene (reference sequence). CDR3 DNA sequence: TGTGCCAGTAGTATTGGGCAGTTCAATCAGCCCCAGCATTTT. It specifies CASSIGQFNQPQHF. Full variable domain (outside the CDR3, taken from reference TRBV19 and TRBJ1-5): DGGITQSPKYLFRKEGQNVTLSCEQNLNHDAMYWYRQDPGQGLRLIYYSQIVNDFQKGDIAEGYSVSREKKESFPLTVTSAQKNPTAFYLCASSIGQFNQPQHFGDGTRLSIL.

This chain links TRBV19 with TRBJ1-1, with D hard to call. The ends were cut back, 3 bases at V and 7 bases at J, with 12 bases in the middle. There are 13 residues in the CDR3. Germline assignment: CDR1 LNHDA and CDR2 SQIVND (reference sequence). CDR3 loop: CASSMGDASEAFF. The CDR3 nucleotides read TGTGCCAGTAGTATGGGAGACGCCAGTGAAGCTTTCTTT.